The 16 T cell receptor beta chains in this list originate from one sample, sequenced in a study of cytomegalovirus exposure and HLA in healthy donors. The PCR used 60 Vbeta and 13 Jbeta primers. Repertoires were generated with immunoSEQ multiplex PCR, while TCRdb's copy carries only in-frame clones and drops some. This table has about 180,000 clones, around 80% appearing once. The source material was PBMCs. The origin of the receptors is a woman in her twenties or thirties in good health and CMV-seronegative.

The chain couples TRBV2 to TRBJ2-2; 9 nucleotides line up with TRBD2. Germline assignment: CDR1 SNHLY and CDR2 FYNNEI. The length of the CDR3 is 14 residues. V shed 7 bases, J shed 7 bases, and the junction held 7 bases outside the gene matches. The CDR3 spells CASMIAGVHGELFF. For the CDR3, the DNA is TGTGCCAGCATGATAGCGGGAGTTCACGGGGAGCTGTTTTTT.

The chain has TRBV27 and TRBJ2-7; D is possibly TRBD2 (6 bases). The CDR3 extends over 14 amino acids. Germline V gene sequence: CDR1 MNHEY, CDR2 SMNVEV (reference sequence). V lost 6 bases, J lost 2 bases, and 14 bases lay in between. The CDR3 bases are TGTGCCAGCAGCGTGGGGGACTGGGCCTACGAGCAGTACTTC. Protein: CASSVGDWAYEQYF.

Comment on this clone: The junction departs from germline at one end; a sequencing error may be responsible. The gene calls are TRBV19 and TRBJ2-7, with TRBD2 matching 7 bases. The CDR3 is 14 residues long. CDR1 LNHDA and CDR2 SQIVND come from the germline V gene (reference sequence). The CDR3: CASSPTLGTRGSIF. The CDR3 DNA is TGTGCCAGTAGCCCGACCTTGGGGACTCGCGGGAGCATTTTC.

The rearrangement joins TRBV4-3 to TRBJ1-6, with unresolved D. Germline CDR1 is LGHNA and CDR2 is YSLEER. The CDR3 has 15 amino acids. Trimming took off 1 base at V and 11 bases at J, with 15 bases between the two ends. The CDR3: CASSQGIRTSPPLHF. The CDR3 nucleotides are TGCGCCAGCAGCCAAGGTATAAGGACTTCCCCACCCCTCCACTTT.

This clone was seen a single time. The rearrangement links TRBV7-9 to TRBJ2-5; 7 positions match TRBD1. The DNA end is more similar to TRBJ2-7, so the J call may be wrong. Germline CDR1 SEHNR, CDR2 FQNEAQ (reference sequence). This CDR3 is built from 13 residues. The DNA for the CDR3 is TGTGCCAGCAGACGACAGGGACGGTACGAGCAGTACTTC. It encodes CASRRQGRYEQYF.

This clone occurred a few times. The chain is built from TRBV28 and TRBJ2-7; 11 nucleotides match TRBD2. The CDR3 is 16 residues long. Germline lookup yields CDR1 MDHEN and CDR2 SYDVKM. Trimming cost V 4 bases and J 2 bases; bases outside gene matches: 7. Here the CDR3 DNA reads TGTGCCAGCAGTTCCGATAGCGGGGGGGAAACCTACGAGCAGTACTTC. This encodes CASSSDSGGETYEQYF.

This clone was recorded a few times. This chain links TRBV27 with TRBJ2-7, with a tentative D call TRBD2 (6 bases). V lost 4 bases, J lost 0 bases, and 10 bases lay in between. The CDR3 has 14 amino acids. Germline lookup yields CDR1 MNHEY and CDR2 SMNVEV (reference sequence). The CDR3: CASSSGDFSYEQYF. As DNA, the CDR3 is TGTGCCAGCAGTTCCGGGGACTTCTCCTACGAGCAGTACTTC.

In DNA form, the CDR3 reads TGCGCCAGCAGCCAAGATTCGTACCGAAACGGGGGGGGAGCTACAGATACGCAGTATTTT. Its translation: CASSQDSYRNGGGATDTQYF. The gene calls are TRBV4-3 and TRBJ2-3; TRBD2 matches at 8 bases. V shed 0 bases and J 3 bases; nucleotides not matched to a gene: 17. Germline V gene data show CDR1 as LGHNA and CDR2 as YSLEER. CDR3 length: 20 residues.

The chain carries TRBV7-9 and TRBJ2-5, with 8 nucleotides matching TRBD1. The tail of the sequence fits TRBJ2-7 better, so the J call may be wrong. Germline V gene data show CDR1 as SEHNR and CDR2 as FQNEAQ (reference sequence). The CDR3 sequence is 14 residues long. The CDR3 sequence is CASSWGTGSYEQYF. The CDR3 coding sequence is TGTGCCAGCAGCTGGGGGACAGGTTCCTACGAGCAGTACTTC.

This clone was seen just once. The CDR3 DNA sequence: TGCGCCAGCAGCTTCGGACAGGGACTTTGGCCCCTCCACTTT. It encodes CASSFGQGLWPLHF. The chain couples TRBV5-1 to TRBJ1-6; 8 bases are shared with TRBD1. Looked up from germline, CDR1 is SGHRS and CDR2 is YFSETQ. The CDR3 totals 14 residues. With 2 bases clipped from V and 13 bases from J, the junction kept 8 bases outside the gene matches.

The CDR3 coding sequence is TGTGCCAGCAGATCCGGTCGGACAGGGAACACAGATACGCAGTATTTT. Amino acids: CASRSGRTGNTDTQYF. The chain combines TRBV2 with TRBJ2-3, with 8 bases lining up with TRBD1. Germline CDR1 reads SNHLY; CDR2 reads FYNNEI. V shed 6 bases and J 2 bases; nucleotides not matched to a gene: 10. The CDR3 totals 16 residues.

V gene TRBV18 combines with J gene TRBJ2-7; D is ambiguous. The germline V and J ends were trimmed by 3 bases and 3 bases, with 12 bases remaining between them. This CDR3 comprises 14 residues. From germline, CDR1 is KGHSH and CDR2 LQKENI. CDR3 nucleotide sequence: TGTGCCAGCTCACCGCTAGACGGCAGCTACGAGCAGTACTTC. Translation gives CASSPLDGSYEQYF.

The chain uses TRBV4-3 and TRBJ2-2; the D gene is possibly TRBD2 (5 bases). CDR3 length: 14 residues. V lost 2 bases and J lost 7, with 11 bases in between. Germline CDR1 and CDR2: LGHNA and YSLEER. The DNA of the CDR3 is TGCGCCAGCAGCCAAAACCCCGCGGGCGGGGAGCTGTTTTTT. This codes for CASSQNPAGGELFF.

The rearrangement uses TRBV15 and TRBJ2-3, with D perhaps TRBD2 (5 bases). CDR3 size: 16 residues. With 0 bases removed from V and 2 bases from J, the gap between germline ends came to 12 bases. Per germline, CDR1 LNHNV and CDR2 YYDKDF (reference sequence). This CDR3 is CATSREGGGLTDTQYF. The CDR3 DNA is TGTGCCACCAGCAGAGAAGGAGGCGGGCTCACAGATACGCAGTATTTT.

The rearrangement links TRBV2 to TRBJ1-3; 8 bases line up with TRBD1. This CDR3 region has 13 residues. With V trimmed by 7 bases and J by 5 bases, 4 bases remained unmatched. The V gene's germline CDR1 is SNHLY and CDR2 FYNNEI. Here the CDR3 DNA reads TGTGCCAGCATTGGACAGGGAAGAAACACCATATATTTT. This encodes CASIGQGRNTIYF.

This clone was observed once. The V and J genes are TRBV7-9 and TRBJ2-3; 10 bases match TRBD2. Germline assignment: CDR1 SEHNR and CDR2 FQNEAQ (reference sequence). The CDR3 totals 16 residues. V gave up 6 bases and J gave up 4 bases; unmatched junction bases: 10. The CDR3, as DNA: TGTGCCAGCAGGCCTGTAGCGGGGGGTTTATCAGATACGCAGTATTTT. It yields the protein CASRPVAGGLSDTQYF.